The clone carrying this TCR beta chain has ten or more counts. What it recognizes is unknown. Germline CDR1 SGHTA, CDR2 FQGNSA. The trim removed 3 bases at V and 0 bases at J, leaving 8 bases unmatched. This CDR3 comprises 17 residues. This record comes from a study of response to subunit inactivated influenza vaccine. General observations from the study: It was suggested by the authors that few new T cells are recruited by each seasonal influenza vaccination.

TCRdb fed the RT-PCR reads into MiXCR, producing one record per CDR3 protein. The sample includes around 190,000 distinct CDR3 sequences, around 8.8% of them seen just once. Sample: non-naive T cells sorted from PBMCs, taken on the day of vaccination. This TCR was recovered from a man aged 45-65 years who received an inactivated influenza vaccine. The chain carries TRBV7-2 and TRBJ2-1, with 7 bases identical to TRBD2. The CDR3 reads CASSFALAQSSYNEQFF. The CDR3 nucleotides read TGTGCCAGCAGCTTCGCACTAGCGCAGAGCTCCTACAATGAGCAGTTCTTC. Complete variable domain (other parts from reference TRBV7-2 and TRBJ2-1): GAGVSQSPSNKVTEKGKDVELRCDPISGHTALYWYRQSLGQGLEFLIYFQGNSAPDKSGLPSDRFSAERTGGSVSTLTIQRTQQEDSAVYLCASSFALAQSSYNEQFFGPGTRLTVL.